This is a list of T cell receptor beta chains from one sample in a study of cytomegalovirus exposure and HLA in healthy donors. Using immunoSEQ multiplex PCR, the repertoire was profiled, and TCRdb retains in-frame clones only, with some absent. The sample comprises roughly 180,000 clones, just under 80% of which are singletons, and around 5.9% rests with the top ten. Sequenced: PBMCs. Receptor source: a woman aged 30 to 39 in good health and CMV-seropositive. Both conserved end residues are part of each CDR3. The D gene is left open where the match is weak. A row's size may be missing; if present it is once, few, many or a size class.

D	size	V	J	DNA	CDR3
TRBD1	NA	TRBV9	TRBJ1-4	TGTGCCAGCAGCGCAACTAGACAGGGGATAAAACTGTTTTTT	CASSATRQGIKLFF
NA	NA	TRBV28	TRBJ2-7	TGTGCCAGCAGTTTTTCCTCCCGGGACTTATACGAGCAGTACTTC	CASSFSSRDLYEQYF
TRBD2	NA	TRBV5-1	TRBJ2-5	TGCGCCAGCAGCCCCTTCATGAGCGGGGGGGCGAAAGAGACCCAGTACTTC	CASSPFMSGGAKETQYF
TRBD2	NA	TRBV9	TRBJ2-7	TGTGCCAGCAGCGCGGGTGCGGGGGGGCCTCAAGTCGAGCAGTACTTC	CASSAGAGGPQVEQYF
NA	NA	TRBV7-2	TRBJ2-7	TGTGCCAGCAGCTTTATGTGGGGAGAGTACGAGCAGTACTTC	CASSFMWGEYEQYF
NA	NA	TRBV6-4	TRBJ1-1	TGTGCCAGCAGGAAACAGGGGAACACTGAAGCTTTCTTT	CASRKQGNTEAFF
TRBD1	NA	TRBV7-8	TRBJ1-5	TGTGCCAGCAGCTCACAAAGGGGGCGAAATCAGCCCCAGCATTTT	CASSSQRGRNQPQHF
TRBD1	NA	TRBV9	TRBJ1-1	TGTGCCAGCAGCGGACGGACAGGGGGCACTGAAGCTTTCTTT	CASSGRTGGTEAFF
NA	many	TRBV5-5	TRBJ2-1	TGTGCCAGCAGTCTGGGGGGACGAGAAAATGAGCAGTTCTTC	CASSLGGRENEQFF
TRBD1	once	TRBV7-9	TRBJ2-7	TGTGCCAGCAGCTTAGACATCAGAGGGGGCCGCTACGAGCAGTACTTC	CASSLDIRGGRYEQYF
NA	NA	TRBV2	TRBJ1-3	TGTGCCAGCAGTGAGGGGCCGGGCGCCTCTGGAAACACCATATATTTT	CASSEGPGASGNTIYF
TRBD1	NA	TRBV9	TRBJ1-5	TGTGCCAGCAGCGTAGCAGGGGGCGGCAATCAGCCCCAGCATTTT	CASSVAGGGNQPQHF
NA	NA	TRBV6-5	TRBJ2-3	TGTGCCAGCAGTTACTTTCGGTGGGATACGCAGTATTTT	CASSYFRWDTQYF
NA	few	TRBV9	TRBJ2-2	TGTGCCAGCAGCGTAGATATAGCGGAGACCGGGGAGCTGTTTTTT	CASSVDIAETGELFF
NA	NA	TRBV10-3	TRBJ1-2	TGTGCCATCAGTGGGACAGCTAACTATGGCTACACCTTC	CAISGTANYGYTF
NA	NA	TRBV10-3	TRBJ1-1	TGTGCCATCAGTGACGGCACTGAAGCTTTCTTT	CAISDGTEAFF
NA	NA	TRBV9	TRBJ1-1	TGTGCCAGCAGCCCCACCGGGGGTCCGAACACTGAAGCTTTCTTT	CASSPTGGPNTEAFF
TRBD2	few	TRBV4-1	TRBJ2-1	TGCGCCAGCAGCCAAACTCCCCCCCAGCGGGAGGGGAATGAGCAGTTCTTC	CASSQTPPQREGNEQFF
NA	NA	TRBV28	TRBJ2-6	TGTGCCAGCAGTTTAGACGGGGGATCTGGGGCCAACGTCCTGACTTTC	CASSLDGGSGANVLTF
NA	NA	TRBV2	TRBJ1-1	TGTGCCAGCAGGCGGGACGGCGCTGAAGCTTTCTTT	CASRRDGAEAFF
NA	NA	TRBV28	TRBJ1-5	TGTGCCAGCAGTGTGACAGCCTATCAGCCCCAGCATTTT	CASSVTAYQPQHF
TRBD2	NA	TRBV4-2	TRBJ2-3	TGTGCCAGCAGCCAAGATACTAGCGGGGGGCACACAGATACGCAGTATTTT	CASSQDTSGGHTDTQYF
NA	NA	TRBV9	TRBJ1-2	TGTGCCAGCAGCGGGACACCCTACACCTTC	CASSGTPYTF
NA	NA	TRBV9	TRBJ2-5	TGTGCCAGCAGCGTAGATGGGGGGGCGGGTGGAGAGACCCAGTACTTC	CASSVDGGAGGETQYF
NA	NA	TRBV19	TRBJ1-5	TGTGCCAGTAGTATAAGGACAACCACTCACAATCAGCCCCAGCATTTT	CASSIRTTTHNQPQHF
NA	NA	TRBV5-1	TRBJ2-5	TGCGCCAGCAGCTTGGTTGTGGGGAGAGAGACCCAGTACTTC	CASSLVVGRETQYF
NA	NA	TRBV18	TRBJ2-3	TGTGCCAGCTCACCACGTTTCCCTGCGGGAGATACGCAGTATTTT	CASSPRFPAGDTQYF
NA	NA	TRBV6-5	TRBJ2-3	TGTGCCAGCAAAACGGGAGTCTCTAGCACAGATACGCAGTATTTT	CASKTGVSSTDTQYF
NA	NA	TRBV10-1	TRBJ1-2	TGCGCCAGAGAAAACGGGTACGACAGAGACTATGGCTACACCTTC	CARENGYDRDYGYTF
NA	NA	TRBV11-2	TRBJ1-2	TGTGCCAGCAGTAATACTGGGGGCACCTATGGCTACACCTTC	CASSNTGGTYGYTF
NA	NA	TRBV4-1	TRBJ2-2	TGCGCCAGCAGCCTTTCAGGACAGCCGAACACCGGGGAGCTGTTTTTT	CASSLSGQPNTGELFF
TRBD1	NA	TRBV7-9	TRBJ2-7	TGTGCCAGCAACCAACCGGGACAGGGGGCAGGGGAGCAGTACTTC	CASNQPGQGAGEQYF
TRBD2	NA	TRBV4-1	TRBJ2-3	TGCGCCAGCAGCCAAGAGGGGCTAGCGGGGGGGTCAGATACGCAGTATTTT	CASSQEGLAGGSDTQYF
TRBD1	few	TRBV5-6	TRBJ1-2	TGTGCCAGCAGCTTGTTGGGACAGGCCCTCCGGTATGGCTACACCTTC	CASSLLGQALRYGYTF
TRBD1	NA	TRBV4-2	TRBJ2-1	TGTGCCAGCAGCCAAGTCTCGGACAGGAATTACAATGAGCAGTTCTTC	CASSQVSDRNYNEQFF
TRBD2	NA	TRBV27	TRBJ2-3	TGTGCCAGCTCACGGAGGGGACTAGCGGGAGAAGCGACGCAGTATTTT	CASSRRGLAGEATQYF
NA	NA	TRBV5-6	TRBJ1-1	TGTGCCAGCAGCGGAAGGGGGTCGACTGAAGCTTTCTTT	CASSGRGSTEAFF
TRBD2	NA	TRBV5-5	TRBJ2-1	TGTGCCAGCAGCTCGACTAGCGGGGGTGAGCAGTTCTTC	CASSSTSGGEQFF
NA	NA	TRBV19	TRBJ1-4	TGTGCCAGTAGTGCGAGGAAGAATGAAAAACTGTTTTTT	CASSARKNEKLFF
NA	NA	TRBV9	TRBJ1-1	TGTGCCAGCAGCCCCCATCCAGCTTTCTTT	CASSPHPAFF
NA	few	TRBV28	TRBJ1-4	TGTGCCAGCAGCACAACAGGGCTGGGGTTTGAAAAACTGTTTTTT	CASSTTGLGFEKLFF
NA	NA	TRBV6-1	TRBJ1-1	TGTGCCAGCAGGACATTACAGAAGGACACTGAAGCTTTCTTT	CASRTLQKDTEAFF
TRBD1	NA	TRBV7-4	TRBJ1-1	TGTGCCAGCAGCCACCGGGACAGGGAGGAAGCTTTCTTT	CASSHRDREEAFF
TRBD1	NA	TRBV7-9	TRBJ1-2	TGTGCCAGCAGCTTGGGACAGTCTAACTATGGCTACACCTTC	CASSLGQSNYGYTF